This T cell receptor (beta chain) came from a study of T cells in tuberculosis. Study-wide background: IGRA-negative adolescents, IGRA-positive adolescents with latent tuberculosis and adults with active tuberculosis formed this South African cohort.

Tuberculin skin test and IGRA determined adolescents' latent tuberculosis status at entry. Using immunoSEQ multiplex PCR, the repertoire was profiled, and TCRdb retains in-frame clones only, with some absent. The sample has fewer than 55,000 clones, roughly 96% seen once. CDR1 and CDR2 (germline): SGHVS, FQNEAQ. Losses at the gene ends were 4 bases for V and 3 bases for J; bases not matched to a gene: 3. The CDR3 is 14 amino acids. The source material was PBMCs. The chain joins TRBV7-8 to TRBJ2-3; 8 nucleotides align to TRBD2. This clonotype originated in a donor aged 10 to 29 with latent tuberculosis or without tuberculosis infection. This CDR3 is CASSSGLVTDTQYF. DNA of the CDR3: TGTGCCAGCAGCTCGGGACTAGTGACAGATACGCAGTATTTT.